A selection of T cell receptor beta chains follows, all from one sample in a study of identical twins. Using its own MiXCR run on the 5' RACE reads, TCRdb lists one record per CDR3 protein. The sample has 1.5 million to 2 million distinct CDR3 sequences, 32% seen once. The sequenced material came from cord blood. These receptors came from a newborn girl in good health. Both conserved end residues are part of each CDR3. A D gene is named only where the DNA matches it firmly. The listing skips clone size in some rows; elsewhere it reads once, few, many or a size class.

V gene	D gene	clone size	J gene	CDR3 DNA	CDR3 protein
TRBV4-2	TRBD1	NA	TRBJ1-6	TGTGCCAGCAGCACTTCCGGGACAGGGGCTAATTCACCCCCCCACTTT	CASSTSGTGANSPPHF
TRBV6-2/TRBV6-3	NA	NA	TRBJ1-1	TGTGCCAGCAGTCCCGGGTCCCTAAGGATGAACACTGAAGCTTTCTTT	CASSPGSLRMNTEAFF
TRBV9	NA	NA	TRBJ2-5	TGTGCCAGCAGCATGAGCCAGCAAGAGACCCAGTACTTC	CASSMSQQETQYF
TRBV27	NA	few	TRBJ2-3	TGTGCCACCCAAATACTTAGAGGAGATACGCAGTATTTT	CATQILRGDTQYF
TRBV3-1	NA	few	TRBJ2-3	TGTGCCAGCAGCCAAGATCACGGGCGCCCGCAGTATTTT	CASSQDHGRPQYF
TRBV7-9	NA	NA	TRBJ2-5	TGTGCCAGCAGCGTTCACAGGGATCAAGAGACCCAGTACTTC	CASSVHRDQETQYF
TRBV28	TRBD1	NA	TRBJ2-5	TGTGCCAGCAGTTTATTCGGACAGGGAAAGACCCAGTACTTC	CASSLFGQGKTQYF
TRBV29-1	NA	NA	TRBJ2-5	TGCAGCGCCACCCGGACTCGGCAAGAGACCCAGTACTTC	CSATRTRQETQYF
TRBV28	NA	NA	TRBJ1-2	TGTGCCAGCAGTAGCCTCAGGGGACTGGACTATGGCTACACCTTC	CASSSLRGLDYGYTF
TRBV7-2	TRBD2	NA	TRBJ2-1	TGTGCCAGCAGCCTCCTTGGGGGACTAGCGGACGAGCAGTTCTTC	CASSLLGGLADEQFF
TRBV3-1	NA	NA	TRBJ2-3	TGTGCCAGCAGCCCGGACAGTTGGGGATTTAACGGCACAGATACGCAGTATTTT	CASSPDSWGFNGTDTQYF
TRBV7-2	TRBD2	once	TRBJ2-1	TGTGCCAGCAGCTTATGGGCTAGCGGGGGGTACAATGAGCAGTTCTTC	CASSLWASGGYNEQFF
TRBV20-1	NA	few	TRBJ1-6	TGCAGTGCTAGAGATGGGAGGAATTCACCCCTCCACTTT	CSARDGRNSPLHF
TRBV21-1	NA	NA	TRBJ2-5	TGTGCCAGCTCGGGTGGGAGCCGGGCATTCGATGAGCAGTACTTC	CASSGGSRAFDEQYF
TRBV25-1	TRBD1	NA	TRBJ2-1	TGTGCCAGCAGTGCAAGACAGGGTAGCGACGTTTTCAATGAGCAGTTCTTC	CASSARQGSDVFNEQFF
TRBV7-2	NA	NA	TRBJ2-3	TGTGCCAGCAGGCGCTCTATCCTCGATACGCAGTATTTT	CASRRSILDTQYF
TRBV12-3/TRBV12-4	NA	few	TRBJ2-1	TGTGCCAGCAACGTAAGGGGGAAGCAGTTCTTC	CASNVRGKQFF
TRBV6-1	TRBD1	NA	TRBJ1-1	TGTGCCAGCAGTGAACCGGGACAGGGTCTAATGAACACTGAAGCTTTCTTT	CASSEPGQGLMNTEAFF
TRBV7-2	NA	NA	TRBJ1-2	TGTGCCAGCAGCGCACAGGATAAATATGGCTACACCTTC	CASSAQDKYGYTF
TRBV20-1	NA	few	TRBJ2-1	TGCAGTGCTAGAGTCCTAGACAGATACAATGAGCAGTTCTTC	CSARVLDRYNEQFF
TRBV7-6	NA	NA	TRBJ1-5	TGTGCCAGCAGCGCCACGTTTGGTCAGCCCCAGCATTTT	CASSATFGQPQHF
TRBV6-1	NA	NA	TRBJ1-2	TGTGCCAGCAGTGAATCGCAGGGAGCTAACTATGGCTACACCTTC	CASSESQGANYGYTF
TRBV28	NA	few	TRBJ1-2	TGTGCCAGCAGTCCACCGCCAGGGGCAGGAGCGGGCTACACCTTC	CASSPPPGAGAGYTF
TRBV3-1	NA	few	TRBJ2-7	TGTGCCAGCAGCCCCTTTGCCGAACAGGCCTACTACGAGCAGTACTTC	CASSPFAEQAYYEQYF
TRBV5-1	NA	few	TRBJ2-4	TGCGCCAGCAGCTTGGCTACAGTTGGTCGTAACATTCAGTACTTC	CASSLATVGRNIQYF
TRBV5-1	TRBD2	NA	TRBJ2-5	TGCGCCAGCGGCTCCCTAGCGGGAGGGCAGGAGACCCAGTACTTC	CASGSLAGGQETQYF